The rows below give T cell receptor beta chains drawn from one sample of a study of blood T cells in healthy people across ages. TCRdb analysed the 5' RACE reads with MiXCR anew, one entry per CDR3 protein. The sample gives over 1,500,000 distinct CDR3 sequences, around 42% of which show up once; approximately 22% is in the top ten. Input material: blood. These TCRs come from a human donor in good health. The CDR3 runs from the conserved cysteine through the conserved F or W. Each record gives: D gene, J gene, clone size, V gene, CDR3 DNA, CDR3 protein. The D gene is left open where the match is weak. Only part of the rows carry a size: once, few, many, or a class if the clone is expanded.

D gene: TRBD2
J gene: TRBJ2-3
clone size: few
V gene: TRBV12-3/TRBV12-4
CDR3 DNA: TGTGCCAGCAGTTTAGAGCGGGGGGCCCAAGATACGCAGTATTTT
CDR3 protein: CASSLERGAQDTQYF

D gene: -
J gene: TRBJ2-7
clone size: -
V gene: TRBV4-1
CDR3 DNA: TGCGCCAGCAGCCAAGATCAGTTTGGGCAGGGGTACTTC
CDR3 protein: CASSQDQFGQGYF

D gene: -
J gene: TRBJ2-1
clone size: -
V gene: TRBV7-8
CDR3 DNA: TGTGCCAGCAGCCTAATGGGTGCGGGGGCCACCTACAATGAGCAGTTCTTC
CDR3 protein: CASSLMGAGATYNEQFF

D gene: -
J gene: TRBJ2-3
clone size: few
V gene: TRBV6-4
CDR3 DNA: TGTGCCAGCAGTGACGGTACATACACAGATACGCAGTATTTT
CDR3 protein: CASSDGTYTDTQYF

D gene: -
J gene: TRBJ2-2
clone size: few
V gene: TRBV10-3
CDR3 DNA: TGTGCCATCAGGGGCGCCGGGGAGCTGTTTTTT
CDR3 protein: CAIRGAGELFF

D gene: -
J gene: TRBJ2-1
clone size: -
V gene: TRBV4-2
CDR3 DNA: TGTGCCAGCAGCCGTACCCGGGGGCCAGCGTTATACAATGAGCAGTTCTTC
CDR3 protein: CASSRTRGPALYNEQFF

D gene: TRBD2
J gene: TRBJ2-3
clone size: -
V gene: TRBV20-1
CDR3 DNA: TGCAGTGCGGACCTAGCGGGCACAGATACGCAGTATTTT
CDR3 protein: CSADLAGTDTQYF

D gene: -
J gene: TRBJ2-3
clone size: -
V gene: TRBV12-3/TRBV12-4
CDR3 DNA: TGTGCCAGCAGTTCTAGGGACCTGGCAGATACGCAGTATTTT
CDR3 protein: CASSSRDLADTQYF

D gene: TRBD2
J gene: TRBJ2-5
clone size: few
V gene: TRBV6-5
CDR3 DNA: TGTGCCAGCAGTTACTCTGCTAGCGGGGAAGAGACCCAGTACTTC
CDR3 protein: CASSYSASGEETQYF

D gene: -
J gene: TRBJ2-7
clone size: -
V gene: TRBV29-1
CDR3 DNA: TGCAGCGTTGAACAGGGAACCAACTACGAGCAGTACTTC
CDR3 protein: CSVEQGTNYEQYF

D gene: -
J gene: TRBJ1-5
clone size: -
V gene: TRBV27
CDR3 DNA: TGTGCCAGCAGTTTATCCCTCTTGATTCGAGCTCGGGGCAATCAGCCCCAGCATTTT
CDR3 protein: CASSLSLLIRARGNQPQHF

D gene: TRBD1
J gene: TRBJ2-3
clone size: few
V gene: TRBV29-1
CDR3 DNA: TGCAGCGCTCCGACAGGGCTCACAGATACGCAGTATTTT
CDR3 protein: CSAPTGLTDTQYF

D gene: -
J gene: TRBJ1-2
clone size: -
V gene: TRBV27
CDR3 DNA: TGTGCCAGCAGGAGGGAACAGGTGGAGAACGATTCGGGAGGCTACACCTTC
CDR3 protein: CASRREQVENDSGGYTF

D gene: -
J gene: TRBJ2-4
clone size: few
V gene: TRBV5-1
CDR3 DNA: TGCGCCAGCAGCCGAGGAGGGGGAGGTGGTGAGCAGTACTTC
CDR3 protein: CASSRGGGGGEQYF

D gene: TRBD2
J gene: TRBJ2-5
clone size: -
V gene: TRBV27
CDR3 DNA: TGTGCCAGCAGGAGACTAGCGGGGGTCCAAGAGACCCAGTACTTC
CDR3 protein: CASRRLAGVQETQYF

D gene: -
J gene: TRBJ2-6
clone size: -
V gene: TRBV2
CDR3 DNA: TGTGCCAGCAGTGAGCGTGGGGCCAACGTCCTGACTTTC
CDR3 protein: CASSERGANVLTF

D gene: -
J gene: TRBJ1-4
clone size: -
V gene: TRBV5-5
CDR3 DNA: TGTGCCAGCAGCTTGGGGCAGCGCGGGGTCGAGGGGGAAAAACTGTTTTTT
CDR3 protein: CASSLGQRGVEGEKLFF

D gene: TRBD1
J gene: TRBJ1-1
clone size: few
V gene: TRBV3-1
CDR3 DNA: TGTGCCAGCAGCCCCCCGGACAGGAGCACTGAAGCTTTCTTT
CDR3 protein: CASSPPDRSTEAFF

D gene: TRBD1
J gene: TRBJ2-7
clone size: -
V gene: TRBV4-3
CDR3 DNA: TGCGCCAGCAGCCGTTCTGCTGGGACAGGGGCCTACGAGCAGTACTTC
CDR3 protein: CASSRSAGTGAYEQYF

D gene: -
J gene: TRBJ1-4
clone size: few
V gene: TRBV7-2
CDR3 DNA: TGTGCCAGCAGCACCGGGCCCAGGGGCGCTAATGAAAAACTGTTTTTT
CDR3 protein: CASSTGPRGANEKLFF

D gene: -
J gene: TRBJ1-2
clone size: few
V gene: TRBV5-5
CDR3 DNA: TGTGCCAGCAGCTTGGGGCGGTCAGCGAATTCATATGGCTACACCTTC
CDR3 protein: CASSLGRSANSYGYTF

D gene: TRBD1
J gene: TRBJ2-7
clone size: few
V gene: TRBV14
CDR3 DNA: TGTGCCAGCAGCCAGGTCACAGGGGTCGAGCAGTACTTC
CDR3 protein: CASSQVTGVEQYF

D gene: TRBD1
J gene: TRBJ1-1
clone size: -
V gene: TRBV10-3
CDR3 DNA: TGTGCCATCTCGGGACAGCAGAGAGATGAAGCTTTCTTT
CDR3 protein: CAISGQQRDEAFF

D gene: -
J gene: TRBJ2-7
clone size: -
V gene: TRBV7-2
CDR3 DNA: TGTGCCAGCAGCCCCCAGCCCCAACATCACGAGCAGTACTTC
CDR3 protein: CASSPQPQHHEQYF

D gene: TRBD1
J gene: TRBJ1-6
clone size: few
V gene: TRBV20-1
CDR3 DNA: TGCAGTGCTAGACCCCCAGGACAGGGGTTTTCACCCCTCCACTTT
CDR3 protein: CSARPPGQGFSPLHF

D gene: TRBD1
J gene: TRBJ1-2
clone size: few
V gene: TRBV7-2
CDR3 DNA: TGTGCCAGCAGCCTCGGGACAGGGAATATTGGCTATGGCTACACCTTC
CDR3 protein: CASSLGTGNIGYGYTF

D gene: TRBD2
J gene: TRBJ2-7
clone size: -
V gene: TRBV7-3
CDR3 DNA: TGTGCCAGCAGCTTGGGACTACGCGAGCAGTACTTC
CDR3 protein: CASSLGLREQYF

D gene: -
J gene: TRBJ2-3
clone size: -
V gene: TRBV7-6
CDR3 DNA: TGTGCCGGCAGCTTAGTGGGGGAGTCCCAAGCGCAGTATTTT
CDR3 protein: CAGSLVGESQAQYF

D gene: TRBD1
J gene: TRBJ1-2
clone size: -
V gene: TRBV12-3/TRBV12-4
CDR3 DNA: TGTGCCAGCAGTCAGACAGGGATTGGCTATGGCCACACCTTC
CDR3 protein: CASSQTGIGYGHTF

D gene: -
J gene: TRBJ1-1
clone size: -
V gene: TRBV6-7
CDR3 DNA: TGTGCCAGCAGTTATTCGGAAGGGGACTTGAACACTGAAGCTTTCTTT
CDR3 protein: CASSYSEGDLNTEAFF

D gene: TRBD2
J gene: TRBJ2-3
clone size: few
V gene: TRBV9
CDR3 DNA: TGTGCCAGCAGCGTAGCTAGCGGAATCACAGATACGCAGTATTTT
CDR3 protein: CASSVASGITDTQYF

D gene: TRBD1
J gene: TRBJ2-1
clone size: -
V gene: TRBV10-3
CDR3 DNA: TGTGCCATCAGTGAAACAGGACAGGGGCCCTACAATGAGCAGTTCTTC
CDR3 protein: CAISETGQGPYNEQFF

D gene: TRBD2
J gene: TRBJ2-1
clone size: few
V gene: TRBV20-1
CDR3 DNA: TGCAGTGCCGAAGACCCGCGGGGACTAGCGGGGGATCAAAGCTCCTACAATGAGCAGTTCTTC
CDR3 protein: CSAEDPRGLAGDQSSYNEQFF

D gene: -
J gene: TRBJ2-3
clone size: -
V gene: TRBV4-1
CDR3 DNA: TGCGCCAGCAGCCAAGAGGGGCCCTTCACAGATACGCAGTATTTT
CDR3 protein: CASSQEGPFTDTQYF

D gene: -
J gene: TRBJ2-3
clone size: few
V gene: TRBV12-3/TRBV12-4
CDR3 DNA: TGTGCCAGCAGTATATCATCGAGCACAGATACGCAGTATTTT
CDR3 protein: CASSISSSTDTQYF

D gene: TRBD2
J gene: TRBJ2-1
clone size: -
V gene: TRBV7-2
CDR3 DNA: TGTGCCAGCAGCCCACTAGCGGGGGGGTTTGAGCAGTTCTTC
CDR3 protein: CASSPLAGGFEQFF

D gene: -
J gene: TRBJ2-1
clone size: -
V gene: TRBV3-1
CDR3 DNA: TGTGCCAGCCTAAGGGCGGGTGAGCAGTTCTTC
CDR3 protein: CASLRAGEQFF

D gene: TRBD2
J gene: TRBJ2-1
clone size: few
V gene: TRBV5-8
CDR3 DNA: TGTGCCAGCAGCTGGGAGGGTGGTACCTACAGTGAGCAGTTCTTC
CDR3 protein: CASSWEGGTYSEQFF

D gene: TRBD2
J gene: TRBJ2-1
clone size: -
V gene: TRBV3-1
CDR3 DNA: TGTGCCAGCAGCCATAGCGGGTCATGGCAGGGAAATTACAATGAGCAGTTCTTC
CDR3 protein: CASSHSGSWQGNYNEQFF

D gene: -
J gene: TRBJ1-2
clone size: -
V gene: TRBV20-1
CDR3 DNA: TGCAGTGCTAGACCAGGCGCGGGTGGCTACACCTTC
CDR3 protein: CSARPGAGGYTF

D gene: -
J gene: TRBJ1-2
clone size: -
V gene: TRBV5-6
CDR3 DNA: TGTGCCAGCAGCTTGGGGACGATCAACTATGGCTACACCTTC
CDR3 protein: CASSLGTINYGYTF

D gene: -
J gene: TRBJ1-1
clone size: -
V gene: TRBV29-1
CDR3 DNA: TGCAGCGTTATGATGGAAGAAGCTTTCTTT
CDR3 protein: CSVMMEEAFF

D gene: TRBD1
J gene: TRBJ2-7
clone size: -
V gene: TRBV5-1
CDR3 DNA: TGCGCCAGCAGCCTCCCGGGACAGGGGGTGTTGACCTACGAGCAGTACTTC
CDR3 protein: CASSLPGQGVLTYEQYF

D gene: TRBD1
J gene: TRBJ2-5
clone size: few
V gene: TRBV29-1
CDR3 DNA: TGCAGCGTTTTACAGGGGACGGAGACCCAGTACTTC
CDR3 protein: CSVLQGTETQYF

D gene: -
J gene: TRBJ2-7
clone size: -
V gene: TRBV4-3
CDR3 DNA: TGCGCCAGCAGCCAATGGGCAGCCTTCACCTACGAGCAGTACTTC
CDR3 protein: CASSQWAAFTYEQYF

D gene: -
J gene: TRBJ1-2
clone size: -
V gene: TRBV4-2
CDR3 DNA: TGTGCCAGCAGCCAAGCAAGGTTCGTTGGCTACACCTTC
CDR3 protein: CASSQARFVGYTF

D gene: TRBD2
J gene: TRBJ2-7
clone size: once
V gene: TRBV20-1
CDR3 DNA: TGCAGTGCTAGTAAGGGACTAGCGCCTAACGAGCAGTACTTC
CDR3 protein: CSASKGLAPNEQYF

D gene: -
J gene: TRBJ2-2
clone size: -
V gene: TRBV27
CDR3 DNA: TGTGCCAGCAGTTTTGGTCGCCAGGAGCCGAACACCGGGGAGCTGTTTTTT
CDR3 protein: CASSFGRQEPNTGELFF

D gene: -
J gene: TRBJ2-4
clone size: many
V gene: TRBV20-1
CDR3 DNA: TGCAGTGCTAGAGAGTCGGTAGCCAAAAACATTCAGTACTTC
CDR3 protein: CSARESVAKNIQYF